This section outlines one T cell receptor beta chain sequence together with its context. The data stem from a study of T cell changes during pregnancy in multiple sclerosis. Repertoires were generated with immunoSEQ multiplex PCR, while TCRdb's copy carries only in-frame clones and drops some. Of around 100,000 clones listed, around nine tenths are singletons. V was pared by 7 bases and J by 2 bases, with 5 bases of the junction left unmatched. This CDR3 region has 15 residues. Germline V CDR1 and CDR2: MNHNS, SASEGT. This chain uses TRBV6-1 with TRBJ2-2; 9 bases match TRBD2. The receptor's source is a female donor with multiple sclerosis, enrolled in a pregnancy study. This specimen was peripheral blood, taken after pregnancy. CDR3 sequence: CASTLAGLNTGELFF. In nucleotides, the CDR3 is TGTGCCAGCACCCTAGCGGGATTAAACACCGGGGAGCTGTTTTTT.